Listed here is a single T cell receptor (beta chain). The sample is drawn from a study of regulatory T cells in long-lasting Graves disease. The CDR3 spans 16 residues. The ends were cut back, 4 bases at V and 0 bases at J, with 16 bases in the middle. The germline V gene encodes CDR1 GTSNPN and CDR2 SVGIG (reference sequence). Time point in this sample: newly diagnosed GD, antithyroid drugs for less than 3 months. There was RNA extracted from PBMCs, and the TCR library was made from it. Building the TCR beta libraries relied on iRepertoire HTBI primers, and CDR3 regions underwent Arm-PCR. Using its own MiXCR run on the multiplex PCR reads, TCRdb lists one record per CDR3 protein. The data hold some 500,000 distinct CDR3 sequences, with roughly 12% observed a single time. These data also formed part of another study, on T cells in Graves' hyperthyroidism and ophthalmopathy.

The TCR was taken from a man under 40 with Graves disease. The V and J genes are TRBV30 and TRBJ1-3; D is undetermined. This material consisted of peripheral blood mononuclear cells (PBMCs), taken at new diagnosis, from a patient treated with antithyroid drugs. The chain's CDR3 is CAWTARLYGSGNTIYF. As DNA, the CDR3 is TGTGCCTGGACCGCCAGGCTTTATGGCTCTGGAAACACCATATATTTT.